This T cell receptor beta chain was observed in a study of human T cells and chemical hapten exposure. For the study at large: Diphenylcyclopropenone doses were given weekly to the scalps of patients across the roughly 23-week study. The patients, most of them female, presented with alopecia areata, totalis or universalis. The study, taken as a whole, reports: PT1 expanded TCR numbers rose with patch test score.

Time point defined: patch test 2, 6 weeks after DPC sensitization. The treatment denotes: therapeutic diphenylcyclopropenone sensitization with weekly scalp DPC. For this clonotype: As yet, its antigen is unknown.

Trimming cost V 0 bases and J 7 bases, with 10 bases left between them. Per germline, CDR1 SGDLS and CDR2 YYNGEE. There are 13 residues in the CDR3. In the study's own analysis: Ranging from roughly 20,000 to 750,000, TCR counts per sample had a median value of around 91,000. Each CDR3 protein gets one entry after TCRdb re-called the RACE reads with MiXCR. TCRdb, not the authors, supplied the V and J calls. The table has roughly 140,000 distinct CDR3 sequences, approximately 10% seen once. The TCR originated in a woman in her 50s with alopecia areata. Some clones in this sample may be carry-over from other donors' samples. The rearrangement uses TRBV9 and TRBJ1-1; D unresolved. Sequencing was performed on whole blood, taken in connection with sensitization to the hapten diphenylcyclopropenone (DPC). For the CDR3, the DNA is TGTGCCAGCAGCGTAGCATTAAGGGATGAAGCTTTCTTT. It specifies CASSVALRDEAFF.